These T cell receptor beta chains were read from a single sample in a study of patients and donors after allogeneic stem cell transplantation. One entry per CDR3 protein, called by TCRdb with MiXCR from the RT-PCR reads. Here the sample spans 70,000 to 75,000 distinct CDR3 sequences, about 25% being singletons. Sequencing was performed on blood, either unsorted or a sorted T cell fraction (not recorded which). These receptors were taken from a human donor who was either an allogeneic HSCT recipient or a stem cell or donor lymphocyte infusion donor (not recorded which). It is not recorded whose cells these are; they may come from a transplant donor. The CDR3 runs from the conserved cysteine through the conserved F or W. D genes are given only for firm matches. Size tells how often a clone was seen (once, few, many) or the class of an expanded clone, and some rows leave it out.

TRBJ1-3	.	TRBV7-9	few	TGTGCCAGCAGCTTAACGGGGTATGGAAACACCATATATTTT	CASSLTGYGNTIYF
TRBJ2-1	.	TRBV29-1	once	TGCAGCGTTGAAGAAGATCCGTTCTTC	CSVEEDPFF
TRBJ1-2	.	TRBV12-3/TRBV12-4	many	TGTGCCAGCAGTTTGGGGCAACCTTATGGCTACACCTTC	CASSLGQPYGYTF
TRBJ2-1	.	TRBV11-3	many	TGTGCCAGCAGCTTATCTGGATACAATGAGCAGTTCTTC	CASSLSGYNEQFF
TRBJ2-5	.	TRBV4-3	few	TGCGCCAGCAGCCACTCACACAGGGTTCAAGAGACCCAGTACTTC	CASSHSHRVQETQYF
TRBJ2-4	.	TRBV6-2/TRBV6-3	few	TGTGCCAGCAGTTACTCCATTGTCCCCCTACCGGGATCCAAAAACATTCAGTACTTC	CASSYSIVPLPGSKNIQYF
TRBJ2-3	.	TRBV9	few	TGTGCCAGCAGCGTAGTGGGGGACAGCACAGATACGCAGTATTTT	CASSVVGDSTDTQYF
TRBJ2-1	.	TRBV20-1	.	TGCAGTGCTAGAGGGGGAGACGTCACCTACAATGAGCAGTTCTTC	CSARGGDVTYNEQFF
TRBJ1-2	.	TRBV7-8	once	TGTGCCAGCAGCTCCTTAGGGACAATAATCGATGGCTACACCTTC	CASSSLGTIIDGYTF
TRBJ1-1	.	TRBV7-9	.	TGTGCCAGCAGCGCAGAAAAGTCCACTGAAGCTTTCTTT	CASSAEKSTEAFF
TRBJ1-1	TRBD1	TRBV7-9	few	TGTGCCAGCAGCACAGGGGGCCCGAACACTGAAGCTTTCTTT	CASSTGGPNTEAFF
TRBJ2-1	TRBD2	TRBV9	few	TGTGCCAGCAGCGTAGATCCGGGGACCGGGGGGACCCTTTACAATGAGCAGTTCTTC	CASSVDPGTGGTLYNEQFF
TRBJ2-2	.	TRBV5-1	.	TGCGCCAGCAGCTTGGGACAGTCTCTAGGAACCGGGGAGCTGTTTTTT	CASSLGQSLGTGELFF
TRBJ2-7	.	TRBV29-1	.	TGCAGCGTTCGTCTAGCCTCGACCTACGAGCAGTACTTC	CSVRLASTYEQYF
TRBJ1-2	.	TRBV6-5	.	TGTGCCAGCAGTTACCAATCAGCAGGGGAATATGGCTACACCTTC	CASSYQSAGEYGYTF
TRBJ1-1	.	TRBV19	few	TGTGCCAGTAGTCCCGGGGTCTTCACTGAAGCTTTCTTT	CASSPGVFTEAFF
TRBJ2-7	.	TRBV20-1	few	TGCAGTGCAGGGGACCTCTACGAGCAGTACTTC	CSAGDLYEQYF
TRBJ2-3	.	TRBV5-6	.	TGTGCCAGCAGCTTGGGGTCAGCAAGGGCAGATACGCAGTATTTT	CASSLGSARADTQYF